The 21 T cell receptor beta chains below were found in one sample sequenced in a study of beta chain features in type 1 diabetes. Points from the study as a whole: A moderate, significant TCRB CDR3 shortening appeared in type 1 diabetes across four CD4+ subsets.

All of the isolated RNA was reverse transcribed, so expressed TCRB transcripts were sequenced. Produced via immunoSEQ multiplex PCR; TCRdb's table is partial and in-frame only. The repertoire includes 95,000 to 150,000 clones, roughly 15% of them detected once, and over 2% sits in the top ten. No antigen has been identified for these receptors. The sample comprised central memory CD4+ T cells from blood. The origin of the receptors is a young man with type 1 diabetes.

The chain recombines TRBV9 with TRBJ1-1, with D tentatively TRBD1 (5 bases). CDR1 and CDR2 from the germline V gene are SGDLS and YYNGEE. The CDR3 contains 16 residues. Deletions cut 4 bases from V and 3 bases from J, with 19 bases between. The CDR3 DNA is TGTGCCAGCAGCCCGCACCTCAGGGTTTGGGACACTGAAGCTTTCTTT. Residues: CASSPHLRVWDTEAFF. Using reference TRBV9 and TRBJ1-1 for the parts outside the CDR3, the full variable domain is DSGVTQTPKHLITATGQRVTLRCSPRSGDLSVYWYQQSLDQGLQFLIQYYNGEERAKGNILERFSAQQFPDLHSELNLSSLELGDSALYFCASSPHLRVWDTEAFFGQGTRLTVV.

The chain carries TRBV2 and TRBJ1-1; D is uncertain. The CDR3 totals 14 residues. Germline V gene data show CDR1 as SNHLY and CDR2 as FYNNEI. V was clipped by 4 bases and J by 4 bases, with 13 bases between them. The CDR3 region has the DNA TGTGCCAGCAGTGTAGACATAGAAACCACTGAAGCTTTCTTT. It translates to CASSVDIETTEAFF.

This clone has a handful of counts. This chain connects TRBV28 to TRBJ1-5; tentative D call: TRBD1 (6 bases). The V and J ends lost 7 bases and 5 bases respectively, with 12 bases between them. The germline V gene encodes CDR1 MDHEN and CDR2 SYDVKM. The length of the CDR3 is 13 residues. The CDR3 sequence is CASIQQGYQPQHF. The DNA of the CDR3 is TGTGCCAGCATCCAACAGGGCTATCAGCCCCAGCATTTT.

The chain uses TRBV6-6 and TRBJ2-6; no firm D call. The V end was cut by 5 bases, the J end by 0 bases, with 11 bases between. This CDR3 has 16 amino acids. Per germline, CDR1 MNHNY and CDR2 SVGAGI (reference sequence). CDR3 amino acids: CASSPTQDSGANVLTF. The CDR3 bases are TGTGCCAGCAGTCCCACTCAGGACTCTGGGGCCAACGTCCTGACTTTC.

The J gene is TRBJ1-2, the V gene TRBV28; tentative D call: TRBD1 (5 bases). The CDR3 is 14 residues long. CDR1 is MDHEN, CDR2 SYDVKM, per germline. The V and J ends lost 5 bases and 8 bases respectively, with 18 bases between them. Written as DNA, the CDR3 is TGTGCCAGCAGTCCCGGGGGGTTAACTAGGGGCTACACCTTC. It specifies CASSPGGLTRGYTF.

This clone has a handful of counts. This rearrangement joins TRBV7-3 to TRBJ1-6, with 8 bases lining up with TRBD1. CDR3 length equals 14 residues. The J segment lost 9 bases and the V segment lost 2 bases, leaving 3 bases of the junction unmatched. Germline loops: CDR1 SGHTA, CDR2 FQGTGA. CDR3 nucleotides: TGTGCCAGCAGCTTAGGACAGGGCTTTTCACCCCTCCACTTT. Amino acid sequence: CASSLGQGFSPLHF.

The chain links TRBV7-2 to TRBJ2-7; 8 bases line up with TRBD2. The germline V gene has CDR1 SGHTA and CDR2 FQGNSA. V was pared by 3 bases and J by 2 bases, with 3 bases of the junction left unmatched. This CDR3 comprises 14 residues. The chain's CDR3 is CASSFGAGAYEQYF. The DNA for the CDR3 is TGTGCCAGCAGCTTCGGAGCGGGGGCCTACGAGCAGTACTTC.

In this sample, this clone turned up a few times. This rearrangement joins TRBV7-2 to TRBJ1-3; unclear D gene. The CDR3 is 13 residues long. Germline CDR1 reads SGHTA; CDR2 reads FQGNSA. V gave up 5 bases and J gave up 0 bases, with 5 bases separating them. CDR3 nucleotide sequence: TGTGCCAGCAGCCCCGACTCTGGAAACACCATATATTTT. Translation: CASSPDSGNTIYF. Combining the CDR3 with reference TRBV7-2 and TRBJ1-3 gives the whole variable domain GAGVSQSPSNKVTEKGKDVELRCDPISGHTALYWYRQSLGQGLEFLIYFQGNSAPDKSGLPSDRFSAERTGGSVSTLTIQRTQQEDSAVYLCASSPDSGNTIYFGEGSWLTVV.

This chain joins TRBV11-2 and TRBJ2-5; tentatively, D is TRBD2 (5 bases). This CDR3 has 14 residues. The germline CDR1 and CDR2 sequences are SGHAT and FQNNGV. Trimming stripped 8 bases from V and 5 bases from J, with 18 bases between. This CDR3 is CASGPLTGWETQYF. CDR3 nucleotides: TGTGCCAGCGGGCCTCTTACGGGGTGGGAGACCCAGTACTTC. The full variable domain, its missing parts supplied by reference TRBV11-2 and TRBJ2-5, is EAGVAQSPRYKIIEKRQSVAFWCNPISGHATLYWYQQILGQGPKLLIQFQNNGVVDDSQLPKDRFSAERLKGVDSTLKIQPAKLEDSAVYLCASGPLTGWETQYFGPGTRLLVL.

This clone has a handful of counts. This chain connects TRBV29-1 to TRBJ2-1, with TRBD2 identical over 13 bases. Unmatched junction bases numbered 6, after V lost 8 bases and J lost 8 bases. The CDR3 consists of 13 residues. Germline-derived CDR1 and CDR2 are SQVTM and ANQGSEA. The CDR3: CSMGLAGIYEQFF. The CDR3 DNA reads TGCAGCATGGGACTAGCGGGGATCTATGAGCAGTTCTTC.

This clone was detected only a few times. The rearrangement links TRBV6-5 to TRBJ2-7; D gene unclear. With 0 bases removed from V and 0 bases from J, the gap between germline ends came to 6 bases. This CDR3 is built from 14 residues. Germline CDR1 MNHEY, CDR2 SVGAGI. In DNA form, the CDR3 reads TGTGCCAGCAGTTACTCCCAGAGCTCCTACGAGCAGTACTTC. Its translation is CASSYSQSSYEQYF.

The DNA for the CDR3 is TGCGCCAGCAGCCAAACTAGCGAGAACACCGGGGAGCTGTTTTTT. Its protein product is CASSQTSENTGELFF. This chain joins TRBV5-1 and TRBJ2-2, with 7 nucleotides matching TRBD2. This CDR3 has 15 residues. Unmatched junction bases numbered 4, after V lost 4 bases and J lost 1 base. CDR1 SGHRS and CDR2 YFSETQ come from the germline V gene.

There are many counts of this clone. The CDR3 protein is CASRRDYSTDTQYF. CDR3 nucleotides: TGCGCCAGCAGACGGGACTATTCCACAGATACGCAGTATTTT. The rearrangement links TRBV5-1 to TRBJ2-3; the match to TRBD2 covers 7 bases. This CDR3 has 14 amino acids. The germline gives CDR1 SGHRS, CDR2 YFSETQ. Trimming at V came to 5 bases and at J to 2 bases, leaving 5 bases not matched to a gene.

This clone was seen a few times. The chain links TRBV19 to TRBJ2-1; 13 nucleotides align to TRBD2. This CDR3 contains 16 residues. J gave up 10 bases and V 1 base, and 7 bases lay outside the gene matches. Per the germline V gene, CDR1 is LNHDA and CDR2 is SQIVND (reference sequence). The CDR3 DNA is TGTGCCAGTAGTATAGTTCGGGGACTAGCGGGACAAGAGCAGTTCTTC. Amino acids: CASSIVRGLAGQEQFF.

The rearrangement joins TRBV19 to TRBJ2-7; 8 bases are a match to TRBD1. The CDR3 length is 14 residues. V trimming: 5 bases; J trimming: 5 bases; junction bases outside the gene matches: 8. Per germline, CDR1 LNHDA and CDR2 SQIVND (reference sequence). CDR3 sequence reads: CASSGGQGYNEQYF. The DNA for the CDR3 is TGTGCCAGTAGTGGAGGACAGGGTTACAACGAGCAGTACTTC.

This clone was picked up a small number of times. The chain carries TRBV7-2 and TRBJ1-4; D is unclear. Germline V gene data show CDR1 as SGHTA and CDR2 as FQGNSA. V was shortened by 3 bases and J by 5 bases, with 10 bases between the two germline ends. This CDR3 comprises 14 residues. CDR3 amino acids: CASSLTLGNEKLFF. For the CDR3, the DNA is TGTGCCAGCAGCTTGACCCTGGGGAATGAAAAACTGTTTTTT.

This clone was observed a handful of times. V gene TRBV29-1 combines with J gene TRBJ2-5; no definite D call. Deletions cut 6 bases from V and 2 bases from J, with 16 bases between. The CDR3 extends over 14 amino acids. The germline V gene has CDR1 SQVTM and CDR2 ANQGSEA. In DNA form, the CDR3 reads TGCAGCGTAGCCGTCTCCTACGCTCAAGAGACCCAGTACTTC. This codes for CSVAVSYAQETQYF.

This clone turned up a few times. The chain links TRBV7-2 to TRBJ1-6; D possibly corresponds to TRBD1 (5 bases). The CDR3 loop spans 15 amino acids. Germline assignment: CDR1 SGHTA and CDR2 FQGNSA. V dropped 2 bases and J dropped 5 bases, with 10 bases sitting between them. The CDR3 DNA reads as TGTGCCAGCAGCTTAAGGCCCAGGGATAATTCACCCCTCCACTTT. As protein: CASSLRPRDNSPLHF.

This clone has only a few counts. The genes are TRBV7-9 and TRBJ2-3, with a tentative D call TRBD1 (6 bases). Germline-derived CDR1 and CDR2 are SEHNR and FQNEAQ (reference sequence). The V end was cut by 11 bases, the J end by 2 bases, with 11 bases between. The CDR3 spans 12 residues. CDR3 DNA sequence: TGTGCCGGACGACAGGACACAGATACGCAGTATTTT. Its protein is CAGRQDTDTQYF.

This clone was seen a handful of times. The chain carries TRBV6-5 and TRBJ1-1, with 7 bases aligning to TRBD1. V was clipped by 6 bases and J by 0 bases; unmatched bases: 4. CDR1 MNHEY and CDR2 SVGAGI come from the germline V gene. This CDR3 is built from 14 residues. This CDR3 reads CASSRDSLNTEAFF. The CDR3 DNA sequence: TGTGCCAGCAGCCGGGACAGTCTGAACACTGAAGCTTTCTTT.

This chain uses TRBV19 with TRBJ2-1; perhaps TRBD2 as D (5 bases). Trimming pared 7 bases from V and 0 bases from J, leaving 13 bases between. CDR1 LNHDA and CDR2 SQIVND come from the germline V gene (reference sequence). The CDR3 contains 15 residues. CDR3 coding DNA: TGTGCCAGTACCTCGGACTCCAGCTCCTACAATGAGCAGTTCTTC. Amino acid sequence: CASTSDSSSYNEQFF.